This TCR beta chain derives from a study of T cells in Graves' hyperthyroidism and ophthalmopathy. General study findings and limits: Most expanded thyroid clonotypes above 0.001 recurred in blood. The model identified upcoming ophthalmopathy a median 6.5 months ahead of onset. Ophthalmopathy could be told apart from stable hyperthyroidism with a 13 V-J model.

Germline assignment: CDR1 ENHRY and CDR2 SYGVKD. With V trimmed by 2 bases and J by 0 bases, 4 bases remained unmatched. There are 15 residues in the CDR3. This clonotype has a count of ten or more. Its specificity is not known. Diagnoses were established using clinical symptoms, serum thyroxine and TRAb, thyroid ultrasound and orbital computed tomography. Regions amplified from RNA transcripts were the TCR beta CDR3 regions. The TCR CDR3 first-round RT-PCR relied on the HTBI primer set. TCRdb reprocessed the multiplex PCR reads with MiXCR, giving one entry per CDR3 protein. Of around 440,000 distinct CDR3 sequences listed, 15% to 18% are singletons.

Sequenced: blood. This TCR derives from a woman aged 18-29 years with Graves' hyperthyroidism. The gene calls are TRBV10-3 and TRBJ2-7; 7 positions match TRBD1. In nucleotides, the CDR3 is TGTGCCATCAGTGAGCCAGGGGGTTCCTCCTACGAGCAGTACTTC. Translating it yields CAISEPGGSSYEQYF.